The 22 T cell receptor beta chains reported below all come from one sample, sequenced in a study of T cell responses to AZD1222 COVID-19 vaccine (TCRdb year 2021). To prepare the library, the immunoSEQ multiplex PCR assay was applied. Sourced from immuneACCESS, this table was stored by TCRdb with only in-frame sequences that have V and J called. A share of the clones is absent; for the studies checked, an unresolved V gene accounts for under half, and the remainder has no known explanation. The sample records about 47,000 clones, about four fifths of which are singletons. 20% to 25% of the sample is held by the ten biggest clonotypes. This specimen's time point label, interpreted: about 28 days (+/-7) after the second vaccine dose. The treatment or condition label, read with the paper, signifies: meningococcal conjugate vaccine given as trial control. The specimen was peripheral blood, collected 28 days after the second dose of the MenACWY control vaccine. These receptors were obtained from an adult who received the MenACWY meningococcal vaccine as a control.

V and J are TRBV5-1 and TRBJ1-5, with unresolved D. Germline CDR1 and CDR2: SGHRS and YFSETQ. This CDR3 contains 15 residues. Trimming pared 4 bases from V and 3 bases from J, leaving 14 bases between. The CDR3, as DNA: TGCGCCAGCAGCCAGGCGGGTGGTAACAATCAGCCCCAGCATTTT. This codes for CASSQAGGNNQPQHF.

V is TRBV30 and J is TRBJ2-3, with 10 bases that match TRBD2. V dropped 2 bases and J dropped 4; count of bases not matched to a gene: 6. CDR1 is GTSNPN, CDR2 SVGIG, per germline (reference sequence). The CDR3 is 15 residues long. DNA of the CDR3: TGTGCCTGGAGTCGACTAGCGGGTAACGCAGATACGCAGTATTTT. Translation gives CAWSRLAGNADTQYF.

The CDR3 DNA reads as TGTGCCTGGAGCCCCAGGGCGGGCTCACCCCTCCACTTT. Translated: CAWSPRAGSPLHF. The rearrangement uses TRBV30 and TRBJ1-6; D may be TRBD1 (5 bases). In germline, CDR1 is GTSNPN, CDR2 SVGIG (reference sequence). The ends were cut back, 3 bases at V and 10 bases at J, with 13 bases in the middle. The CDR3 consists of 13 residues.

This sequence joins TRBV9 and TRBJ1-5; 9 bases match TRBD1. The CDR3 has 14 residues. Looked up from germline, CDR1 is SGDLS and CDR2 is YYNGEE. The junction had 2 bases not matched to a gene; V was cut back by 2 bases and J by 5 bases. This chain's CDR3 is CASSVGTGHQPQHF. The CDR3 DNA follows: TGTGCCAGCAGCGTCGGGACAGGGCATCAGCCCCAGCATTTT.

The rearrangement uses TRBV5-1 and TRBJ1-1; D remains ambiguous. Trimming took off 5 bases at V and 6 bases at J, with 14 bases between the two ends. Looked up from germline, CDR1 is SGHRS and CDR2 is YFSETQ. This CDR3 comprises 13 residues. CDR3 sequence reads: CASRASRSAEAFF. The CDR3 coding sequence is TGCGCCAGCAGGGCCAGCCGGTCAGCTGAAGCTTTCTTT. Combining the CDR3 with reference TRBV5-1 and TRBJ1-1 gives the whole variable domain KAGVTQTPRYLIKTRGQQVTLSCSPISGHRSVSWYQQTPGQGLQFLFEYFSETQRNKGNFPGRFSGRQFSNSRSEMNVSTLELGDSALYLCASRASRSAEAFFGQGTRLTVV.

This clone occurred once. This chain connects TRBV30 to TRBJ1-6, with D maybe TRBD1 (5 bases). V gave up 2 bases and J gave up 7 bases, with 9 bases separating them. This CDR3 has 13 residues. Germline CDR1 reads GTSNPN; CDR2 reads SVGIG (reference sequence). The DNA of the CDR3 is TGTGCCTGGAGTCCGACAGTAAATTCACCCCTCCACTTT. It translates to CAWSPTVNSPLHF.

The CDR3 bases are TGTGCCAGCAGCCAGTCGGACAGCTATGGCTACACCTTC. It encodes CASSQSDSYGYTF. The rearrangement joins TRBV5-6 to TRBJ1-2; the D gene is possibly TRBD1 (6 bases). Germline V gene data show CDR1 as SGHDT and CDR2 as YYEEEE. The CDR3 is 13 amino acids. V was cut by 4 bases and J by 4 bases, with 11 bases left in between.

This sequence joins TRBV6-6 and TRBJ1-1; TRBD1 might be the D (6 bases). This CDR3 spans 13 amino acids. CDR1 MNHNY and CDR2 SVGAGI come from the germline V gene (reference sequence). V was trimmed by 5 bases and J by 5 bases, leaving 12 bases between them. CDR3 bases: TGTGCCAGCAGTCCCCGAGGGGGGACTGAAGCTTTCTTT. Translated: CASSPRGGTEAFF.

This clone has a handful of counts. As DNA, the CDR3 is TGTGCCAGCAGCTCTCCCGGGACATACTCCTACGAGCAGTACTTC. Amino acids: CASSSPGTYSYEQYF. The rearrangement links TRBV7-2 to TRBJ2-7; TRBD1 might be the D (6 bases). Trimming pared 4 bases from V and 0 bases from J, leaving 13 bases between. Germline assignment: CDR1 SGHTA and CDR2 FQGNSA. The CDR3 length is 15 residues.

This clone was found once. The chain couples TRBV5-6 to TRBJ1-2; D gene ambiguous. The CDR3 has 14 amino acids. The germline V gene has CDR1 SGHDT and CDR2 YYEEEE. Trimming took off 0 bases at V and 7 bases at J, with 13 bases between the two ends. CDR3 bases: TGTGCCAGCAGCTTGGCAGGAACTATCCCTGGCTACACCTTC. Translation: CASSLAGTIPGYTF.

The rearrangement joins TRBV10-2 to TRBJ2-6; D is perhaps TRBD1 (6 bases). This CDR3 comprises 18 residues. Germline V gives CDR1 WSHSY, CDR2 SAAADI. V dropped 4 bases and J dropped 1 base, with 17 bases sitting between them. The CDR3 nucleotides read TGCGCCAGCAGTGTCGCCGGGACATCAACGTCTGGGGCCAACGTCCTGACTTTC. This gives the protein CASSVAGTSTSGANVLTF.

In nucleotides, the CDR3 is TGTGCCAGCAGTGAAGGGCCCACGATCGATGAGCAGTTCTTC. It is translated as CASSEGPTIDEQFF. The chain joins TRBV2 to TRBJ2-1; no clear D gene. The CDR3 has 14 amino acids. V was trimmed by 1 base and J by 8 bases, leaving 12 bases between them. Germline V CDR1 and CDR2: SNHLY, FYNNEI.

The CDR3 spells CASSFSGVSSYNEQFF. The CDR3 nucleotides are TGTGCCAGCAGTTTTAGCGGGGTGAGCTCCTACAATGAGCAGTTCTTC. V is TRBV6-5 and J is TRBJ2-1; TRBD2 matches at 8 bases. The CDR3 is 16 residues long. From germline, CDR1 is MNHEY and CDR2 SVGAGI. V lost 4 bases and J lost 0; bases outside the gene matches: 5.

The J gene is TRBJ2-5, the V gene TRBV6-1, with 8 positions matching TRBD2. Germline values: CDR1 MNHNS, CDR2 SASEGT. Losses at the gene ends were 3 bases for V and 2 bases for J; bases not matched to a gene: 5. The CDR3 has 15 amino acids. This CDR3 reads CASSEVPGGQETQYF. The CDR3 DNA reads TGTGCCAGCAGTGAGGTCCCGGGGGGGCAAGAGACCCAGTACTTC.

The genes are TRBV7-9 and TRBJ2-4; D remains ambiguous. V was shortened by 3 bases and J by 3 bases, with 3 bases between the two germline ends. The V gene's germline CDR1 is SEHNR and CDR2 FQNEAQ (reference sequence). There are 12 residues in the CDR3. The CDR3 coding sequence is TGTGCCAGCAGCTTGCTCAAAAACATTCAGTACTTC. Its protein product is CASSLLKNIQYF.

The chain couples TRBV28 to TRBJ1-1, with no clear D. Germline V gene sequence: CDR1 MDHEN, CDR2 SYDVKM. The V gene lost 0 bases and the J gene lost 1 base, with 3 bases spanning the gap. This CDR3 region has 13 residues. The CDR3 region is CASSLWGNTEAFF. The CDR3 DNA is TGTGCCAGCAGTTTATGGGGGAACACTGAAGCTTTCTTT. Full variable domain (outside the CDR3, taken from reference TRBV28 and TRBJ1-1): DVKVTQSSRYLVKRTGEKVFLECVQDMDHENMFWYRQDPGLGLRLIYFSYDVKMKEKGDIPEGYSVSREKKERFSLILESASTNQTSMYLCASSLWGNTEAFFGQGTRLTVV.

The chain is built from TRBV27 and TRBJ1-6, with D unclear. Germline-derived CDR1 and CDR2 are MNHEY and SMNVEV (reference sequence). CDR3 size: 13 residues. V lost 3 bases, J lost 5 bases, and 5 bases lay in between. The CDR3 spells CASSFGDNSPLHF. DNA for the CDR3: TGTGCCAGCAGTTTTGGGGATAATTCACCCCTCCACTTT.

The V and J genes are TRBV30 and TRBJ1-6; TRBD1 matches 8 bases. With V trimmed by 3 bases and J by 5 bases, 6 bases remained unmatched. The CDR3 consists of 15 residues. Germline-derived CDR1 and CDR2 are GTSNPN and SVGIG (reference sequence). CDR3 loop: CAWRVPDRDNSPLHF. CDR3 in DNA: TGTGCCTGGAGGGTTCCGGACAGGGATAATTCACCCCTCCACTTT.

The chain links TRBV6-1 to TRBJ2-7; D is uncertain. Germline V gives CDR1 MNHNS, CDR2 SASEGT. Trimming took off 2 bases at V and 2 bases at J, with 10 bases between the two ends. This CDR3 comprises 14 residues. The CDR3 sequence: CASSEWGSPYEQYV. CDR3 in DNA: TGTGCCAGCAGTGAATGGGGTTCCCCCTACGAGCAGTACGTC.

The sample holds a few counts of this clone. This sequence joins TRBV5-1 and TRBJ2-3, with D unclear. The length of the CDR3 is 14 residues. In germline, CDR1 is SGHRS, CDR2 YFSETQ. Trimming took 3 bases from V and 1 from J, leaving 9 bases between them. The CDR3 DNA reads as TGCGCCAGCAGCTATAGTGGCGGCACAGATACGCAGTATTTT. It is translated as CASSYSGGTDTQYF. Variable domain in full (rest from reference TRBV5-1 and TRBJ2-3): KAGVTQTPRYLIKTRGQQVTLSCSPISGHRSVSWYQQTPGQGLQFLFEYFSETQRNKGNFPGRFSGRQFSNSRSEMNVSTLELGDSALYLCASSYSGGTDTQYFGPGTRLTVL.

This chain uses TRBV28 with TRBJ1-2; D might be TRBD1 (5 bases). Germline V CDR1 and CDR2: MDHEN, SYDVKM. V shed 5 bases and J shed 8 bases, with 18 bases lying between them. The CDR3 spans 14 residues. CDR3 sequence (DNA): TGTGCCAGCAGTCCTAGGGTGACAGTAGGAGGCTACACCTTC. Protein: CASSPRVTVGGYTF.

This chain links TRBV12-3 or TRBV12-4 with TRBJ1-2, with D unclear. The V gene lost 6 bases and the J gene lost 12 bases, with 8 bases spanning the gap. The CDR3 is made up of 9 amino acids. The CDR3, as DNA: TGTGCCAGCAGCGCCCCGCACACCTTC. This encodes CASSAPHTF.